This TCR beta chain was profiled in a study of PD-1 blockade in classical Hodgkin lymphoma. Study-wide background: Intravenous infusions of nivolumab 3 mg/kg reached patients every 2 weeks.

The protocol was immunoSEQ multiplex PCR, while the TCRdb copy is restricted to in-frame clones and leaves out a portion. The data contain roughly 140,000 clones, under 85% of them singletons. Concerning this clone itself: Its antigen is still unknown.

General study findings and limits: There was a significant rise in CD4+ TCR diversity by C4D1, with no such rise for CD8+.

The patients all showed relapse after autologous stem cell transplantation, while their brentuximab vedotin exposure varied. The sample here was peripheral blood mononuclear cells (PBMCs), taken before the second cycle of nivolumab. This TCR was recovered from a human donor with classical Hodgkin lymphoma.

In DNA form, the CDR3 reads TGTGCCAGCAGTTTAAGGACAGGGGGCACCGGGGAGCTGTTTTTT. Encoded protein: CASSLRTGGTGELFF. The rearrangement links TRBV28 to TRBJ2-2, with 10 bases lining up with TRBD1. V shed 2 bases, J shed 4 bases, and the junction held 1 base outside the gene matches. Germline CDR1 MDHEN, CDR2 SYDVKM. The CDR3 runs 15 residues.